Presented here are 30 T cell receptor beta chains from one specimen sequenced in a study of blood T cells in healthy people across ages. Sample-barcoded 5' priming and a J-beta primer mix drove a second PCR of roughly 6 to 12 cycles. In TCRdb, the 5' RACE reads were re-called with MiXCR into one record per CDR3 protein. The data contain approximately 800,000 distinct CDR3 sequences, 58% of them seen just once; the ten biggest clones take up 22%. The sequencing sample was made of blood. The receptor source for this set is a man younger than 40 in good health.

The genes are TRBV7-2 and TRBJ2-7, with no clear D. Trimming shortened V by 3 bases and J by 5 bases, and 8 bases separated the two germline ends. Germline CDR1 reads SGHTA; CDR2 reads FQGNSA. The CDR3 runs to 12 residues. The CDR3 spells CASSFVADEQYF. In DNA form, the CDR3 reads TGTGCCAGCAGCTTTGTCGCGGACGAGCAGTACTTC.

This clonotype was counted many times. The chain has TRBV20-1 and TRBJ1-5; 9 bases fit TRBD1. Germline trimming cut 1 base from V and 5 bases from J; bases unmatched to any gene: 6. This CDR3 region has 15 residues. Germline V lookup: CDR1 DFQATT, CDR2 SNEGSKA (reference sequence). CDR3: CSARVEQGAYQPQHF. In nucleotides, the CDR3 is TGCAGTGCTAGAGTCGAACAGGGGGCCTATCAGCCCCAGCATTTT.

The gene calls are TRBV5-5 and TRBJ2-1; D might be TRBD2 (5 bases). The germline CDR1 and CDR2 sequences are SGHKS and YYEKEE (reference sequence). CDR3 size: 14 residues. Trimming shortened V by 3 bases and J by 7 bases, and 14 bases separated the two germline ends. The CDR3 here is CASSSALGGNEQFF. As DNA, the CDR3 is TGTGCCAGCAGCTCAGCCCTTGGCGGGAATGAGCAGTTCTTC.

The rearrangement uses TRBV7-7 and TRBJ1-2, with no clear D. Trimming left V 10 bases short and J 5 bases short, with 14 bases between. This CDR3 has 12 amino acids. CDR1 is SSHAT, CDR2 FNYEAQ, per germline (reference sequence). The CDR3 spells CATSEWGYGYTF. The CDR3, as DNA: TGTGCCACCTCGGAGTGGGGATATGGCTACACCTTC.

CDR3 in DNA: TGCGCCAGCAGCCAAGGGCTCACTAGTAGCTCCTACAATGAGCAGTTCTTC. Translation: CASSQGLTSSSYNEQFF. This sequence joins TRBV4-3 and TRBJ2-1; possible D gene TRBD2, 5 bases. The CDR3 is 17 amino acids. V shed 1 base and J shed 0 bases, with 13 bases lying between them. The germline CDR1 and CDR2 sequences are LGHNA and YSLEER.

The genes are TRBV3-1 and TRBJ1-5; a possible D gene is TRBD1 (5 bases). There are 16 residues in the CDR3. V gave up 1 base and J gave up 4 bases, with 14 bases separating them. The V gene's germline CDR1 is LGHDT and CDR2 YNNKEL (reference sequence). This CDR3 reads CASSQGIGANNQPQHF. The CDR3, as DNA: TGTGCCAGCAGCCAAGGAATAGGGGCTAATAATCAGCCCCAGCATTTT.

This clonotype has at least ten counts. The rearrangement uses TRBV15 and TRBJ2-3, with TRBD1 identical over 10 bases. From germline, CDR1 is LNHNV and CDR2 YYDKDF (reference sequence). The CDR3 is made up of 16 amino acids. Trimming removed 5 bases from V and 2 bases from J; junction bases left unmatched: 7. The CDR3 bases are TGTGCCACCAGCCTCCGGGACAGGGGACCCACAGATACGCAGTATTTT. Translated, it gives CATSLRDRGPTDTQYF.

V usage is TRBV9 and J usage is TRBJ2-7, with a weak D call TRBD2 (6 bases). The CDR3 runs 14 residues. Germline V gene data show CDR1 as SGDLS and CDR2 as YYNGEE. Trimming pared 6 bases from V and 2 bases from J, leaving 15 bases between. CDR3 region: CASNRGGGTYEQYF. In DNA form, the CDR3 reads TGTGCCAGCAACCGTGGGGGAGGCACCTACGAGCAGTACTTC.

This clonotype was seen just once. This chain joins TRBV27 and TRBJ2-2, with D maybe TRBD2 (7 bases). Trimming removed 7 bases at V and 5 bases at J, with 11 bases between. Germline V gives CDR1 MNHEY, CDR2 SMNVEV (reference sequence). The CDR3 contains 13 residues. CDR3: CASNREGTGELFF. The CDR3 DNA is TGTGCCAGCAACAGGGAGGGGACCGGGGAGCTGTTTTTT.

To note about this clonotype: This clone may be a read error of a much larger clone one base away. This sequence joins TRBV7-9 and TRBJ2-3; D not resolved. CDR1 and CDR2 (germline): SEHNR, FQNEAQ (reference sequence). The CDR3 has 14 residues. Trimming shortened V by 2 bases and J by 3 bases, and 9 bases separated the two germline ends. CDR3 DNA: TGTGCCAGCAGCTTAACAGCTGAGACAGATACGCAGTATTTT. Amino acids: CASSLTAETDTQYF.

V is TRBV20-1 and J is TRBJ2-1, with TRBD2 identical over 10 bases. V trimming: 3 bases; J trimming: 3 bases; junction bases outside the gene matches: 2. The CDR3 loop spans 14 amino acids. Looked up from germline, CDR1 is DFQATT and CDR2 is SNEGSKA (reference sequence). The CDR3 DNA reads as TGCAGTGCTAGTCTAGCGGGAGTCTACAATGAGCAGTTCTTC. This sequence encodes CSASLAGVYNEQFF.

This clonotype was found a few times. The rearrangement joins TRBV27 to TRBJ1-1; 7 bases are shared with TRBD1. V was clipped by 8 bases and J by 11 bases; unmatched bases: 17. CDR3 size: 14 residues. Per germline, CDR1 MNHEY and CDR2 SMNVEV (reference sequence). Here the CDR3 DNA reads TGTGCCAGCCAACCTTATACCGGGACAGAAGGGGCTTTCTTT. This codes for CASQPYTGTEGAFF.

The CDR3: CAISDPGPGLEQYF. As DNA, the CDR3 is TGTGCCATCAGTGACCCAGGACCGGGCCTCGAGCAGTACTTC. The genes are TRBV10-3 and TRBJ2-4; D not certain. The J call is doubtful: the DNA matches TRBJ2-7 better. There are 14 residues in the CDR3. Germline V gene sequence: CDR1 ENHRY, CDR2 SYGVKD.

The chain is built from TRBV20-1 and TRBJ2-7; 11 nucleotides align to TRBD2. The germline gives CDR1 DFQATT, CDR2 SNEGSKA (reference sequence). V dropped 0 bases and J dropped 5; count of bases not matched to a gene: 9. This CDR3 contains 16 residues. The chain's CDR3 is CSARDPLAGGPNEQYF. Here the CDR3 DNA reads TGCAGTGCTAGAGACCCATTAGCGGGAGGGCCTAACGAGCAGTACTTC.

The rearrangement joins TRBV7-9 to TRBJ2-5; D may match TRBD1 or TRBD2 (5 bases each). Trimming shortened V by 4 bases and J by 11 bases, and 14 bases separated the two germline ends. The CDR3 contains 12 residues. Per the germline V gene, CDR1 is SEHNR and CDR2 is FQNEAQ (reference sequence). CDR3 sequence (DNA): TGTGCCAGCAGCTCGGACCAGGGAGAGCAGTACTTC. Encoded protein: CASSSDQGEQYF. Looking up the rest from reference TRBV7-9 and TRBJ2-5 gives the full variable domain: DTGVSQNPRHKITKRGQNVTFRCDPISEHNRLYWYRQTLGQGPEFLTYFQNEAQLEKSRLLSDRFSAERPKGSFSTLEIQRTEQGDSAMYLCASSSDQGEQYFGPGTRLLVL.

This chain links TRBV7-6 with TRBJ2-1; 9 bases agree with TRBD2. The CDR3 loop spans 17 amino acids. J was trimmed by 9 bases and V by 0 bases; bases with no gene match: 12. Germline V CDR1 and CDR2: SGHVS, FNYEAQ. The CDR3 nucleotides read TGTGCCAGCAGCTTAGCCCAACTAGCGGGCGGACGGGGTGAGCAGTTCTTC. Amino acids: CASSLAQLAGGRGEQFF.

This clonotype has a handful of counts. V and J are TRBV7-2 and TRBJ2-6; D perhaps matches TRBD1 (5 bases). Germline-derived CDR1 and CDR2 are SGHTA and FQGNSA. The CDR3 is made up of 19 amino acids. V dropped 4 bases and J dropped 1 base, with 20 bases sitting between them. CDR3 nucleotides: TGTGCCAGCAGCTCCTCTCCAGGGTTTTTGGGTTCTGGGGCCAACGTCCTGACTTTC. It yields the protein CASSSSPGFLGSGANVLTF.

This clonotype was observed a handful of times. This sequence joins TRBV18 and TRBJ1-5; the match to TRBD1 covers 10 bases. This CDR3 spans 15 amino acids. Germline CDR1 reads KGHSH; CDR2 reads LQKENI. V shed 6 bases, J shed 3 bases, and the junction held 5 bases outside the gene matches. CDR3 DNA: TGTGCCAGCTCCCCCGGGACAGGGGACAATCAGCCCCAGCATTTT. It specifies CASSPGTGDNQPQHF.

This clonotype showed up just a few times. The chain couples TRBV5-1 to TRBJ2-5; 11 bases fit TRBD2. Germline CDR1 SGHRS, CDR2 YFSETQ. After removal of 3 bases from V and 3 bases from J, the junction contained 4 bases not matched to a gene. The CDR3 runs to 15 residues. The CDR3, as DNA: TGCGCCAGCAGCTCACATAGCGGGGGGGAAGAGACCCAGTACTTC. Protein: CASSSHSGGEETQYF.

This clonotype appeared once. The CDR3 here is CASRKLAGGVYEQYF. As DNA, the CDR3 is TGTGCCAGCAGGAAACTAGCGGGAGGAGTGTACGAGCAGTACTTC. This sequence joins TRBV11-2 and TRBJ2-7, with 12 bases lining up with TRBD2. CDR1 SGHAT and CDR2 FQNNGV come from the germline V gene. CDR3 length: 15 residues. J lost 4 bases, V lost 6 bases, and 7 bases had no gene match.

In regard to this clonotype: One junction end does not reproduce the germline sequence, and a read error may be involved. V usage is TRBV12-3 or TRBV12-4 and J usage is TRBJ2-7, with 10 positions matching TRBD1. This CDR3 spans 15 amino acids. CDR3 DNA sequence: TGTGCCAGTAGTTCGTCCGGGACAGGGGACTATGAGCAGTACTTC. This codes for CASSSSGTGDYEQYF.

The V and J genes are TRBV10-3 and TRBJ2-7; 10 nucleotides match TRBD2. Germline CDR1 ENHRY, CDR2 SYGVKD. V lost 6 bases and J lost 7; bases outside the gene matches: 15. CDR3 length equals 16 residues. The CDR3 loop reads CAIRTQAGGPWDEQYF. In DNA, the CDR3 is TGTGCCATCAGGACCCAAGCGGGAGGGCCGTGGGATGAGCAGTACTTC.

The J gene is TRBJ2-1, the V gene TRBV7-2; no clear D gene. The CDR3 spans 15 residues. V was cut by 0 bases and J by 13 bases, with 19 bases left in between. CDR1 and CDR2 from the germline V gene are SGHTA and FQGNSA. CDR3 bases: TGTGCCAGCAGCTTAGCTACCCGAAACCAAGAGACCCAGTTCTTC. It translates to CASSLATRNQETQFF.

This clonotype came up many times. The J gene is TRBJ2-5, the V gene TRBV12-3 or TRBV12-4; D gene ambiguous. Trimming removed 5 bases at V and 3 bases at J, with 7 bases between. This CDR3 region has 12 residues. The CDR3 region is CASSLGKETQYF. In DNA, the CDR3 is TGTGCCAGCAGTCTAGGGAAAGAGACCCAGTACTTC.

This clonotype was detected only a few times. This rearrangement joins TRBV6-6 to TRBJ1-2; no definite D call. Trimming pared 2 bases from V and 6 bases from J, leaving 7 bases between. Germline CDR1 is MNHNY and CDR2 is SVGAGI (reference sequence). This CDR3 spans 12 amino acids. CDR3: CASSYPGNGYTF. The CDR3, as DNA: TGTGCCAGCAGTTACCCGGGGAATGGCTACACCTTC.

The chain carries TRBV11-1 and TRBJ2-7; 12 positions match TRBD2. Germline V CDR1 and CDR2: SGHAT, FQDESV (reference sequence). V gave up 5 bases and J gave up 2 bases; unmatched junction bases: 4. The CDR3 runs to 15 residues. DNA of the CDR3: TGTGCCAGCAGCGCGACTAGCGGGGGTCCCTACGAGCAGTACTTC. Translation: CASSATSGGPYEQYF.

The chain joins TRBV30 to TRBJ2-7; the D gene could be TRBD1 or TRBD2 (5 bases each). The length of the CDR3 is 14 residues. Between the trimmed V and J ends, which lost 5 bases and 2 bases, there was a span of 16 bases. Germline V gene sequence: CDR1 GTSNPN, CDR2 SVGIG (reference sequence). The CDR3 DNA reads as TGTGCCTGGGAACTAGGAAGAGGGGCCTACGAGCAGTACTTC. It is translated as CAWELGRGAYEQYF. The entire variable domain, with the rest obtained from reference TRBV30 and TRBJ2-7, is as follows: SQTIHQWPATLVQPVGSPLSLECTVEGTSNPNLYWYRQAAGRGLQLLFYSVGIGQISSEVPQNLSASRPQDRQFILSSKKLLLSDSGFYLCAWELGRGAYEQYFGPGTRLTVT.

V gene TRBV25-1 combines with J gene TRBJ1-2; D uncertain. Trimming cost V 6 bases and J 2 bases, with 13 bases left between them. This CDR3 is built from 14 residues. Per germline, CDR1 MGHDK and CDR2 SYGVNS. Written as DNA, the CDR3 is TGTGCCAGCAGATTAAGTGGTCAAAACTATGGCTACACCTTC. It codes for CASRLSGQNYGYTF.

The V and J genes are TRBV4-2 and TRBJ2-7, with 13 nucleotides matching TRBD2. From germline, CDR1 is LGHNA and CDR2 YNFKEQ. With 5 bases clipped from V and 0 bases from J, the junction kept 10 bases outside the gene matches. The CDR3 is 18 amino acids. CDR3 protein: CASSSRTSGGFRSYEQYF. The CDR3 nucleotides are TGTGCCAGCAGCTCTAGGACTAGCGGGGGTTTCCGCTCCTACGAGCAGTACTTC.

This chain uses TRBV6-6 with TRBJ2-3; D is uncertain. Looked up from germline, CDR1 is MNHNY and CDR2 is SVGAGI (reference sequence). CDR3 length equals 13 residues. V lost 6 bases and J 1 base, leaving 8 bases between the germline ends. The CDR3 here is CASSAVGTDTQYF. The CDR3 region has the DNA TGTGCCAGCAGCGCCGTAGGCACAGATACGCAGTATTTT.